This paragraph reports one T cell receptor beta chain. Its target is not known. The sample is drawn from a study of T cell responses to AZD1222 COVID-19 vaccine. Study-level information: Both about-4-week and about-12-week second-dose recipients were combined. Study-wide points: In all cases, repertoires were sampled only after the peak T cell response. In the spike-specific TCR repertoire, nearly half reportedly target unmutated variant regions. Only six AZD1222 recipients tested seropositive at baseline.

Method: immunoSEQ multiplex PCR; TCRdb's copy keeps in-frame clones and lacks some. The sample consists of some 140,000 clones, roughly 90% of them appearing once. The V end lost 2 bases, the J end lost 1 base, and 8 bases lay between the germline ends. The germline V gene has CDR1 SEHNR and CDR2 FQNEAQ (reference sequence). This CDR3 is built from 14 residues. This chain connects TRBV7-9 to TRBJ1-1, with D unclear. The sample consisted of peripheral blood, taken on day 0 of AZD1222 vaccination. This TCR was recovered from an adult in good health. For the CDR3, the DNA is TGTGCCAGCAGCTTAATGAGAGGGAACACTGAAGCTTTCTTT. Amino acid sequence: CASSLMRGNTEAFF.